This TCR beta chain was sequenced in a study of naive and memory T cell subsets (dated by TCRdb to the late 2010s). The study in broad terms: The figure summarizing these samples reported 10 blood donors, 7 tuberculin skin test biopsies and 3 saline control biopsies. Skin biopsies were collected from tuberculin skin test sites or from saline-injected control sites and were processed for RNA extraction as previously described. PCR2 was typically a SYBR Green qPCR stopped at a set threshold; low-input samples could instead use end-point PCR (approximately 6 cycles). Study-level results and caveats: The paper did not give details of skin biopsy collection and RNA processing, instead referencing earlier studies for those details. TCR sequences were reportedly recovered from both types of skin biopsy, with far more TCRs being found at tuberculin skin test sites. The higher numbers of TCRs at tuberculin skin test sites were interpreted as T cell infiltration of a delayed type IV hypersensitivity reaction. The RNA-based method was acknowledged as potentially sensitive to TCR transcript changes with T cell activation and differentiation.

Explained via the paper, the treatment or condition label denotes: skin biopsy from PPD injection site in Mantoux-positive individual. Using 3' ligation of a UMI-containing oligonucleotide to TCR cDNA, the study laid out a robust and sensitive protocol to amplify, sequence and analyze TCRs. Tuberculin skin test biopsies came from sites injected with PPD in individuals with a positive Mantoux test. Before reverse transcription, total RNA that had not been cell sorted was treated with RQ1 DNase, with a target input of 1 to 1000 ng. Libraries were prepared from skin biopsies and whole blood so that pipeline robustness could be tested in samples in which T cells form a minority population. The protocol used for the library was UMI-ligation and nested PCR. Four rounds of PCR, run with the SP2 primer together with nested alpha and beta constant region primers, were used to amplify the ligated cDNA. For the blood and skin samples, TCR RNA was reverse transcribed with SuperScript IV using primers for the alpha and beta constant regions. T4 RNA ligase 1 was used to ligate an oligonucleotide containing the Illumina SP2 primer and a UMI to the 3' end of the cDNA. To prevent hairpin formation, the 12-nucleotide UMI was made up of two random hexamers with an eight-base spacer between them. From the second PCR onward, TCR alpha and beta chain libraries were processed separately, and dual indexing was applied for multiplexing. After pooling, the indexed libraries were analyzed by capillary electrophoresis and sequenced on either an Illumina MiSeq or NextSeq. PhiX DNA at roughly 4.5-7% was added to the libraries to raise base diversity and improve cluster recognition. The original methods were these. UMIs were extracted from read 2 by Demultiplexor and combined with the TCR sequence from read 1, and reads were split according to sample indices. Decombinator identified V and J genes and V-J junctions and gave each TCR a five-part identifier that included V and J deletions. Collapsinator relied on UMIs to correct both sequencing errors and PCR amplification heterogeneity, producing a UMI-based abundance for each TCR. CDR3Translator turned identifiers into nucleotide sequence, translated the nucleotide sequence into amino acids, and pulled out CDR3 regions based on terminal motifs. After normalization to the amount of input RNA, error-corrected alpha and beta TCR counts from blood and skin were compared. In-frame beta chains were kept once TCRdb had trimmed the public reads at Q25 with fastp and called clones with MiXCR. Every CDR3 protein is listed once, alongside the most common genes and DNA of its rows. TCRdb, not the original authors, processed these V and J calls. The sample table holds around 37,000 distinct CDR3 sequences, of which approximately 10% were seen once. The leading ten clones occupy roughly 3.9% of the sample.

As regards this clonotype: Its antigen is currently not known. Per-base qualities were not stored, and no clone one base away is much larger.

V loses 6 bases, J loses 1 base, and the germline ends lie 18 bases apart. Inclusive of the bounding cysteine and phenylalanine, the CDR3 is 16 residues long. Only the CDR3 part of the read is kept: 48 bases, read in frame from the first base. According to the germline V gene, CDR1 reads MNHNS and CDR2 reads SASEGT. This receptor chain uses TRBV6-1 and TRBJ1-1; the D gene lacks a confident call. The source material was skin, sampled from a tuberculin skin test site. This receptor was obtained from an adult in good health. The DNA is as follows: TGTGCCAGCAGGCCCGGAAGAACACCCGAGAACACTGAAGCTTTCTTT. Its protein is CASRPGRTPENTEAFF.